The subject of this entry is one TCR beta chain. Its antigen is as yet unknown. The donors (healthy individuals) were bone marrow donors. This sample stems from a study of cytomegalovirus exposure and HLA in healthy donors. The study, taken as a whole, reports: Later work found most CMV-associated TCR beta chains apparently HLA-restricted. A link between a missense DCLRE1C variant and TCR beta V- and J-gene trimming emerged from a later analysis. When the data were analyzed later, several of the most significant clusters appeared to be linked to common viral pathogens.

The PCR ran on 60 Vbeta and 13 Jbeta primers. Using immunoSEQ multiplex PCR, the repertoire was profiled, and TCRdb retains in-frame clones only, with some absent. This table holds 100,000 to 150,000 clones, around 67% found once. This CDR3 has 16 residues. The V end lost 5 bases, the J end lost 0 bases, and 17 bases lay between the germline ends. Germline-derived CDR1 and CDR2 are SGHTA and FQGNSA. The chain carries TRBV7-2 and TRBJ2-7, with a tentative D call TRBD2 (5 bases). The sequence was collected from a woman aged 40-49 years in good health and CMV-seropositive. Input material: PBMCs. The CDR3 here is CASSARRGSSSYEQYF. CDR3 DNA sequence: TGTGCCAGCAGCGCCCGTCGCGGGTCTAGCTCCTACGAGCAGTACTTC.